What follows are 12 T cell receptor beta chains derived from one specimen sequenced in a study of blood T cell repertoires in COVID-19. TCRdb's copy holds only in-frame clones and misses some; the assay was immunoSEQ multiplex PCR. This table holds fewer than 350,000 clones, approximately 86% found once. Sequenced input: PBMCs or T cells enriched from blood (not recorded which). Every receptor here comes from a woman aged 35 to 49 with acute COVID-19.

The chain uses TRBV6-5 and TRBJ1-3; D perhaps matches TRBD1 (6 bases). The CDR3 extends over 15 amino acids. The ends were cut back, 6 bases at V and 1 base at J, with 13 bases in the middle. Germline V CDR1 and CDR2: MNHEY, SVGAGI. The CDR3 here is CASSGDGQSGNTIYF. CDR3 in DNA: TGTGCCAGCAGCGGTGATGGACAGTCTGGAAACACCATATATTTT.

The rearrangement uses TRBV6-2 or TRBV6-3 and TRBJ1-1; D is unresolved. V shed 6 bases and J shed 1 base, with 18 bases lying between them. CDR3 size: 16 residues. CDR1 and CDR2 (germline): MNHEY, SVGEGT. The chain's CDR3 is CASSRLSLFGNTEAFF. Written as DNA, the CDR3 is TGTGCCAGCAGCCGCCTCTCATTGTTCGGGAACACTGAAGCTTTCTTT.

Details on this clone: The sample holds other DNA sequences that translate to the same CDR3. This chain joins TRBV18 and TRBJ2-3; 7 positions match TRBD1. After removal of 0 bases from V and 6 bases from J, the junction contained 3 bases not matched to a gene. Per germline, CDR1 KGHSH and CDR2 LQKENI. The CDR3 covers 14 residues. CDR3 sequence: CASSPPTGSDTQYF. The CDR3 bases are TGTGCCAGCTCACCACCGACAGGGTCCGATACGCAGTATTTT.

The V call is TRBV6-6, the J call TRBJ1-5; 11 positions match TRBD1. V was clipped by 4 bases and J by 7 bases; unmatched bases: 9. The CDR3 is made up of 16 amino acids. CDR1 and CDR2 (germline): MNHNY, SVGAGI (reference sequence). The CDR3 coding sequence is TGTGCCAGCAGTTCGGCATGGGGACAGGGGGGACAGCCCCAGCATTTT. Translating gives CASSSAWGQGGQPQHF.

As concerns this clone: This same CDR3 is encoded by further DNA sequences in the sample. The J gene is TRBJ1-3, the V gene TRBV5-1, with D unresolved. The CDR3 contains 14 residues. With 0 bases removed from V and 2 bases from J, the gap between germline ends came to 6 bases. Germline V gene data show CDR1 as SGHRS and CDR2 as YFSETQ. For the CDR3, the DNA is TGCGCCAGCAGCTTGGCCGGGGCTGGAAACACCATATATTTT. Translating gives CASSLAGAGNTIYF.

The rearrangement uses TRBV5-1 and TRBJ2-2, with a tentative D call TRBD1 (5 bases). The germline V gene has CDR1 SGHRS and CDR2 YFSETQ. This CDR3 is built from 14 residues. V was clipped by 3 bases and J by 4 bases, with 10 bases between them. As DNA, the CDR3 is TGCGCCAGCAGCTATACAGGTGCCACCGGGGAGCTGTTTTTT. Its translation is CASSYTGATGELFF.

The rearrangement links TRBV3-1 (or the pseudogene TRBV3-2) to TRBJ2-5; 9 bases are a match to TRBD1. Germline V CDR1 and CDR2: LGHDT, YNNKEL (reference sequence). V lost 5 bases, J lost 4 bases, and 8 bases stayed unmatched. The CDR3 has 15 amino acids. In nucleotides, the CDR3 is TGTGCCAGCAGCTATGGACAGGGGAGTGGAGAGACCCAGTACTTC. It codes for CASSYGQGSGETQYF.

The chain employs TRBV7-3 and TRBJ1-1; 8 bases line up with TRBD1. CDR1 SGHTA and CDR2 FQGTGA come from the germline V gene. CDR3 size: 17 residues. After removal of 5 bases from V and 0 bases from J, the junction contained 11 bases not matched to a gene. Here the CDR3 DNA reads TGTGCCAGCAGCCCGGGGGACAGGACAACTATGAACACTGAAGCTTTCTTT. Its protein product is CASSPGDRTTMNTEAFF.

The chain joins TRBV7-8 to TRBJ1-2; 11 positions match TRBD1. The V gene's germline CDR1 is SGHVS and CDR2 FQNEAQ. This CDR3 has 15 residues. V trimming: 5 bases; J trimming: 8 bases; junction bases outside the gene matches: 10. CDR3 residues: CASSIGQGATRGYTF. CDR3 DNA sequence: TGTGCCAGCAGCATTGGACAGGGGGCAACTAGAGGCTACACCTTC. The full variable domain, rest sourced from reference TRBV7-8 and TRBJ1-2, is GAGVSQSPRYKVAKRGQDVALRCDPISGHVSLFWYQQALGQGPEFLTYFQNEAQLDKSGLPSDRFFAERPEGSVSTLKIQRTQQEDSAVYLCASSIGQGATRGYTFGSGTRLTVV.

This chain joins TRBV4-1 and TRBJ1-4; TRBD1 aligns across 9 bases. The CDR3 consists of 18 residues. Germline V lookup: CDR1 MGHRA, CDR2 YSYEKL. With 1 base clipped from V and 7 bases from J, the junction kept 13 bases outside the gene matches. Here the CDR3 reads CASSQALRNRGHVEKLFF. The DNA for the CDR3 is TGCGCCAGCAGCCAAGCGTTGCGTAACAGGGGGCACGTTGAAAAACTGTTTTTT.

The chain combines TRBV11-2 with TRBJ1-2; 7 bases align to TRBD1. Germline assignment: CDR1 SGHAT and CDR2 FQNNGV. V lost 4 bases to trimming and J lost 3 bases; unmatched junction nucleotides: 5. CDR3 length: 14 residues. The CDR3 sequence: CASSSSGTDYGYTF. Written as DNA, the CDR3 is TGTGCCAGCAGCTCCTCCGGGACAGACTATGGCTACACCTTC. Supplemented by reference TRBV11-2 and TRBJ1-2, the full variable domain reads EAGVAQSPRYKIIEKRQSVAFWCNPISGHATLYWYQQILGQGPKLLIQFQNNGVVDDSQLPKDRFSAERLKGVDSTLKIQPAKLEDSAVYLCASSSSGTDYGYTFGSGTRLTVV.

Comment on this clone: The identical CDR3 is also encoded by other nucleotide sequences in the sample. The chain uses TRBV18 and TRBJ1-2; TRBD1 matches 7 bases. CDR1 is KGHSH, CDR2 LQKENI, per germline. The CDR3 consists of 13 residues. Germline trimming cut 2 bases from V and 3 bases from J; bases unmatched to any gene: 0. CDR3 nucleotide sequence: TGTGCCAGCTCACCAGGACAGGACTATGGCTACACCTTC. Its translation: CASSPGQDYGYTF.